Below, one TCR beta chain is given with its context. What it binds is unknown. The CDR3 consists of 16 residues. Germline lookup yields CDR1 SGHRS and CDR2 YFSETQ. Trimming pared 0 bases from V and 0 bases from J, leaving 10 bases between. Libraries were prepared by immunoSEQ multiplex PCR; TCRdb keeps only in-frame clonotypes and omits some of them. The sample consists of fewer than 7,000 clones, about nine tenths of them appearing once. This entry comes from a study of pediatric ulcerative colitis. Broader study findings: Acute severe colitis showed lower rectal diversity from clonal expansions.

The TCR sequence derives from a girl aged 10 to 17 who was a control in a study of pediatric ulcerative colitis. The rearrangement uses TRBV5-1 and TRBJ1-3, with D hard to call. Sequenced input: blood. This CDR3 reads CASSLEAGHSGNTIYF. CDR3 bases: TGCGCCAGCAGCTTGGAGGCCGGCCACTCTGGAAACACCATATATTTT.